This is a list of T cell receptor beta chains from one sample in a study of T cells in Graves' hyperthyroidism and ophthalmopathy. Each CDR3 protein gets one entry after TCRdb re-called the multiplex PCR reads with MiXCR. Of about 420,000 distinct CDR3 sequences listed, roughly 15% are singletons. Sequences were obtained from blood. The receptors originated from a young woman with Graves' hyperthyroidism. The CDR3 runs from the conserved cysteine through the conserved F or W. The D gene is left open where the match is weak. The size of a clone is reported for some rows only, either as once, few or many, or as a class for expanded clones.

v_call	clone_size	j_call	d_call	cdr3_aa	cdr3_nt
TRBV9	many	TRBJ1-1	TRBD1	CASSLGTGGFAEAFF	TGTGCCAGCAGCCTAGGGACAGGGGGCTTCGCTGAAGCTTTCTTT
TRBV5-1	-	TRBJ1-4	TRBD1	CASSLSGTGDEKLFF	TGCGCCAGCAGCTTGTCCGGGACAGGGGATGAAAAACTGTTTTTT
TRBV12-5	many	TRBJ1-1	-	CASGLVNVLSAGTNTEAFF	TGTGCTAGTGGTTTGGTAAATGTGTTATCGGCCGGGACCAACACTGAAGCTTTCTTT
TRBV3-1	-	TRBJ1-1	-	CASSQEIDRLNTEAFF	TGTGCCAGCAGCCAAGAAATTGACAGGTTGAACACTGAAGCTTTCTTT
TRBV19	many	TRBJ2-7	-	CASSMDGSNYEQYF	TGTGCCAGTAGTATGGACGGGAGTAACTACGAGCAGTACTTC
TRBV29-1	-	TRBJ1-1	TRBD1	CSVESWDRLTTEAFF	TGCAGCGTTGAAAGCTGGGACAGGCTCACCACTGAAGCTTTCTTT
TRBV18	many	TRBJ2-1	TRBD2	CASSPPRLAGINEQFF	TGTGCCAGCTCACCACCGCGACTAGCGGGGATCAATGAGCAGTTCTTC
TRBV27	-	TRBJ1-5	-	CASSSEWTIRMSNQPQHF	TGTGCCAGCAGTTCGGAGTGGACGATCAGGATGAGCAATCAGCCCCAGCATTTT
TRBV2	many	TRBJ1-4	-	CASVRDNREKLFF	TGTGCCAGCGTCCGGGATAACCGCGAAAAACTGTTTTTT
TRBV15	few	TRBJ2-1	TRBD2	CATSSQREFYNEQFF	TGTGCCACCAGCTCTCAGCGGGAGTTCTACAATGAGCAGTTCTTC
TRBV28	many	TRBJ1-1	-	CASSPAGNTEAFF	TGTGCCAGCAGTCCTGCAGGGAACACTGAAGCTTTCTTT
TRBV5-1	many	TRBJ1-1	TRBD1	CASSLYRGQDTEAFF	TGCGCCAGCAGCTTGTACAGGGGGCAGGACACTGAAGCTTTCTTT
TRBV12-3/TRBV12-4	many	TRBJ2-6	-	CASTSDGPRYSGANVLTF	TGTGCCAGCACCTCTGACGGCCCGCGCTACTCTGGGGCCAACGTCCTGACTTTC
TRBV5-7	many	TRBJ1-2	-	CASSSYRDNYGYTF	TGTGCCAGCAGCTCGTACAGGGACAACTATGGCTACACCTTC
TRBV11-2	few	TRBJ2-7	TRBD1	CASSRDSGFSYEQYF	TGTGCCAGCAGCAGGGACAGCGGATTTAGCTACGAGCAGTACTTC
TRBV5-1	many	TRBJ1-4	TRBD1	CASSLGLGTGVEKLFF	TGCGCCAGCAGCTTGGGCCTAGGGACAGGGGTTGAAAAACTGTTTTTT
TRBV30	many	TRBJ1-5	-	CAWEDGPNQPQHF	TGTGCCTGGGAAGACGGTCCCAATCAGCCCCAGCATTTT
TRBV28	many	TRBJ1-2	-	CASSPVSEIYGYTF	TGTGCCAGCAGTCCCGTTTCAGAGATCTATGGCTACACCTTC
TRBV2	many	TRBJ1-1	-	CAGIEWGPTEAFF	TGTGCCGGAATAGAGTGGGGGCCGACTGAAGCTTTCTTT
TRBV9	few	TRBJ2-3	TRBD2	CASSTRTSSTDTQYF	TGTGCCAGCAGCACCCGGACTAGCTCCACAGATACGCAGTATTTT
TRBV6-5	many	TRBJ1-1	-	CASSYGPQGDTEAFF	TGTGCCAGCAGTTACGGGCCCCAAGGGGACACTGAAGCTTTCTTT
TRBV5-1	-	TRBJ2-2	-	CASRDSVGTGELFF	TGCGCCAGCAGGGATAGCGTGGGCACCGGGGAGCTGTTTTTT
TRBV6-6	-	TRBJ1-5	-	CASSYSWEGDQPQHF	TGTGCCAGCAGTTACTCGTGGGAGGGGGATCAGCCCCAGCATTTT
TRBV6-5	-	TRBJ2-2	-	CASSYGDGGELFF	TGTGCCAGCAGTTACGGAGATGGCGGGGAGCTGTTTTTT
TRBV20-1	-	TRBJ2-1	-	CSARDWLGTPVQFF	TGCAGTGCTAGAGATTGGCTCGGTACCCCGGTGCAGTTCTTC
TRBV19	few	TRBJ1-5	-	CASLPRDIDYRPQHF	TGTGCCAGTTTACCCCGGGACATAGACTACAGGCCCCAGCATTTT
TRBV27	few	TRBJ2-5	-	CASSLGTRVQETQYF	TGTGCCAGCAGTTTAGGGACTCGCGTACAAGAGACCCAGTACTTC
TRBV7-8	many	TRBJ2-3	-	CASSSNPDGLVSSQYF	TGTGCCAGCAGCTCAAACCCGGACGGATTGGTTTCATCGCAGTATTTT